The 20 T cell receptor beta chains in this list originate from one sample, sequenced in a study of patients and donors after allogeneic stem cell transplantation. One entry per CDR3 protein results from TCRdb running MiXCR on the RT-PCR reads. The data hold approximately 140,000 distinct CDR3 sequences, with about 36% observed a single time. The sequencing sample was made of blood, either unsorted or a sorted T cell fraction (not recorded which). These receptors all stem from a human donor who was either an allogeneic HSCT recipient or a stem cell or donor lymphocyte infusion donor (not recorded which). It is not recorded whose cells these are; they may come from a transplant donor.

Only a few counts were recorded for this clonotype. This chain's CDR3 is CASSRMAGVNTEAFF. Here the CDR3 DNA reads TGTGCCAGCAGTCGTATGGCGGGTGTGAACACTGAAGCTTTCTTT. The chain employs TRBV12-3 or TRBV12-4 and TRBJ1-1; the D is unclear. The CDR3 is 15 amino acids. Trimming removed 5 bases at V and 0 bases at J, with 13 bases between.

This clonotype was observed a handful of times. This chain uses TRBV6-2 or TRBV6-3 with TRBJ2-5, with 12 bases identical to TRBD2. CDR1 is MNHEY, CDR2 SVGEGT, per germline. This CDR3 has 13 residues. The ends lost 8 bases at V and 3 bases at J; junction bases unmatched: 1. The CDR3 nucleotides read TGTGCCAGCCGGACTAGCGGGGAAGAGACCCAGTACTTC. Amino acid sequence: CASRTSGEETQYF.

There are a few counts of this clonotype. CDR3 amino acids: CASRPREHYSNQPQHF. Written as DNA, the CDR3 is TGTGCCAGCAGACCTCGAGAACATTATAGCAATCAGCCCCAGCATTTT. The rearrangement uses TRBV25-1 and TRBJ1-5; no clear D. Between the trimmed V and J ends, which lost 6 bases and 0 bases, there was a span of 15 bases. This CDR3 has 16 amino acids. The germline gives CDR1 MGHDK, CDR2 SYGVNS.

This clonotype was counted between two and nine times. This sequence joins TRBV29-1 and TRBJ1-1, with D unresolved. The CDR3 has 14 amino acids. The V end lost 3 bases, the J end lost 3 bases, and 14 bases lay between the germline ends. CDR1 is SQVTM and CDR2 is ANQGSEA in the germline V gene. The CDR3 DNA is TGCAGCGTTGAGGTAGGGCGGAAACACACTGAAGCTTTCTTT. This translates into CSVEVGRKHTEAFF.

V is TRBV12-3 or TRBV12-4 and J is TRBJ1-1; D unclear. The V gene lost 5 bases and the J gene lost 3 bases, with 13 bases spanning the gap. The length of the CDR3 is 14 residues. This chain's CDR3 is CASSPSPADTEAFF. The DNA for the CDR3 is TGTGCCAGCAGTCCTTCGCCTGCGGACACTGAAGCTTTCTTT.

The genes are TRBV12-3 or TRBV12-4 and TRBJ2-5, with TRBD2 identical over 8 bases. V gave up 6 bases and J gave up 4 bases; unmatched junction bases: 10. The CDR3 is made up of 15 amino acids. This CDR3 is CASSLGGGVRETQYF. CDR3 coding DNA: TGTGCCAGCAGCCTCGGGGGGGGTGTGCGAGAGACCCAGTACTTC.

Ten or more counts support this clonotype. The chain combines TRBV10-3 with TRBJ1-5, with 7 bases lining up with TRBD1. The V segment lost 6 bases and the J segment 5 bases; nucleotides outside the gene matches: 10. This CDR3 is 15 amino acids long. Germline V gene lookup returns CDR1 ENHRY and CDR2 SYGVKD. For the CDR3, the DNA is TGTGCCATCAGCTATACAGGGGAAGGGGATCAGCCCCAGCATTTT. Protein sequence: CAISYTGEGDQPQHF.

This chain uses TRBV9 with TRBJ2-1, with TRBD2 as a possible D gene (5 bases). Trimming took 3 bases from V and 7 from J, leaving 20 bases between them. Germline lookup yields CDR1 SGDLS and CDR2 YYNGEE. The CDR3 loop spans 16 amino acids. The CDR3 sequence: CASSGPLSGRGNEQFF. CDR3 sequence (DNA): TGTGCCAGCAGCGGCCCTTTGAGCGGCCGCGGGAATGAGCAGTTCTTC. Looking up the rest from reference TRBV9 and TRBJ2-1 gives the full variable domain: DSGVTQTPKHLITATGQRVTLRCSPRSGDLSVYWYQQSLDQGLQFLIQYYNGEERAKGNILERFSAQQFPDLHSELNLSSLELGDSALYFCASSGPLSGRGNEQFFGPGTRLTVL.

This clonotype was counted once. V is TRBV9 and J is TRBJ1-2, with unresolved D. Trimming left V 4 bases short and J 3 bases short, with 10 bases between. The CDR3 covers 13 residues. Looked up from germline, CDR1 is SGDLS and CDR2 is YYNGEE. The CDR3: CASSSGWDYGYTF. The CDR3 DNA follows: TGTGCCAGCAGCAGCGGTTGGGACTATGGCTACACCTTC. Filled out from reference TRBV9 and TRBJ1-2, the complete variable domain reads DSGVTQTPKHLITATGQRVTLRCSPRSGDLSVYWYQQSLDQGLQFLIQYYNGEERAKGNILERFSAQQFPDLHSELNLSSLELGDSALYFCASSSGWDYGYTFGSGTRLTVV.

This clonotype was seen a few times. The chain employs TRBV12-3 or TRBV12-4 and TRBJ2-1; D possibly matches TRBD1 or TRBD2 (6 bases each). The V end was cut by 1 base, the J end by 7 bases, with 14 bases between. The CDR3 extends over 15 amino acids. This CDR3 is CASSLGGASRNEQFF. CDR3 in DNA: TGTGCCAGCAGTTTAGGGGGGGCCAGTAGAAATGAGCAGTTCTTC.

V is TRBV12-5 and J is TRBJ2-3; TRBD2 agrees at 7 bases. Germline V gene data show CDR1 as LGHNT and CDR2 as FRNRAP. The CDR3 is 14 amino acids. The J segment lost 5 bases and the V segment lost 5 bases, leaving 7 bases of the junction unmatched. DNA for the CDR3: TGTGCTAGTGGTGCCGGGACTACCCTAGATACGCAGTATTTT. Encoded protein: CASGAGTTLDTQYF.

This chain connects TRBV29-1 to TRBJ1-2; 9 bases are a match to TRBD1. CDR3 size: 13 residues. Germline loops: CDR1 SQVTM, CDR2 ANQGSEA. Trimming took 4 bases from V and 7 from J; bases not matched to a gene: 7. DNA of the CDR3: TGCAGCGTTGTTACAGGGGGACAGGGTGGCTACACCTTC. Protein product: CSVVTGGQGGYTF. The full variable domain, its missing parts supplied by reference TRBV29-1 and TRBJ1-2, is SAVISQKPSRDICQRGTSLTIQCQVDSQVTMMFWYRQQPGQSLTLIATANQGSEATYESGFVIDKFPISRPNLTFSTLTVSNMSPEDSSIYLCSVVTGGQGGYTFGSGTRLTVV.

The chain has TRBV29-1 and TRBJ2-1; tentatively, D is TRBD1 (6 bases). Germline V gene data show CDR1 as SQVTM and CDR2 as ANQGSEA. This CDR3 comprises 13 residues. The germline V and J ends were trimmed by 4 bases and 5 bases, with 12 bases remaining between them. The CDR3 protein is CSVVGGWDNEQFF. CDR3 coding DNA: TGCAGCGTTGTAGGGGGTTGGGACAATGAGCAGTTCTTC.

CDR3 region: CASSLRRTEAFF. CDR3 in DNA: TGTGCCAGCAGCTTACGTAGGACTGAAGCTTTCTTT. The chain combines TRBV11-2 with TRBJ1-1, with D unclear. This CDR3 comprises 12 residues. Germline CDR1 SGHAT, CDR2 FQNNGV. V was trimmed by 2 bases and J by 5 bases, leaving 6 bases between them.

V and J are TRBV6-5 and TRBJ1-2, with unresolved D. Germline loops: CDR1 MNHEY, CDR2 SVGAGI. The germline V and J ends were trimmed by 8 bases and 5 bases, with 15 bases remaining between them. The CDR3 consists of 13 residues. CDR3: CASGRGEGYGYTF. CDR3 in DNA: TGTGCCAGCGGTCGGGGAGAAGGTTATGGCTACACCTTC.

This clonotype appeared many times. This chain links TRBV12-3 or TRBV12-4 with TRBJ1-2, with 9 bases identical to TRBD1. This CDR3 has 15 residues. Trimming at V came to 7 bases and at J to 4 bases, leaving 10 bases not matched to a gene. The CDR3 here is CASTSSLDRGYGYTF. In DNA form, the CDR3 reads TGTGCCAGCACTTCAAGCCTGGACAGGGGCTATGGCTACACCTTC.

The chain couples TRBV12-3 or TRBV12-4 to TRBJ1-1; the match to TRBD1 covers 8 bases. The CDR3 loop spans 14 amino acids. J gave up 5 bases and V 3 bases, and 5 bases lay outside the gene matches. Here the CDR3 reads CASSLWDRMTEAFF. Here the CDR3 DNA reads TGTGCCAGCAGTTTGTGGGACAGGATGACTGAAGCTTTCTTT.

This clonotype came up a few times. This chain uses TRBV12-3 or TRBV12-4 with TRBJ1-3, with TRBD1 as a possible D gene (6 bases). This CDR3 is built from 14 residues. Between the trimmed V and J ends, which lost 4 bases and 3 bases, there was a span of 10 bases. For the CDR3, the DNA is TGTGCCAGCAGTTCGCCAGGGGTTGGAAACACCATATATTTT. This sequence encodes CASSSPGVGNTIYF.

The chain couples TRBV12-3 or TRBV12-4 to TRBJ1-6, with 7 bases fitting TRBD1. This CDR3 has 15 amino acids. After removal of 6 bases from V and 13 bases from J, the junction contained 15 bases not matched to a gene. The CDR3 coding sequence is TGTGCCAGCAGCCGGGGGGCAGGGGGGTTTGGGCCCCTCCACTTT. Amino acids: CASSRGAGGFGPLHF.

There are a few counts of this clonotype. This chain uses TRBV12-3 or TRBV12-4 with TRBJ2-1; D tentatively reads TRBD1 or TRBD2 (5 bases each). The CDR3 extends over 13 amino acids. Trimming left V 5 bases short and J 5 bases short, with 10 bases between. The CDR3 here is CASSPRGHNEQFF. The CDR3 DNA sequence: TGTGCCAGCAGTCCCCGGGGACACAATGAGCAGTTCTTC.